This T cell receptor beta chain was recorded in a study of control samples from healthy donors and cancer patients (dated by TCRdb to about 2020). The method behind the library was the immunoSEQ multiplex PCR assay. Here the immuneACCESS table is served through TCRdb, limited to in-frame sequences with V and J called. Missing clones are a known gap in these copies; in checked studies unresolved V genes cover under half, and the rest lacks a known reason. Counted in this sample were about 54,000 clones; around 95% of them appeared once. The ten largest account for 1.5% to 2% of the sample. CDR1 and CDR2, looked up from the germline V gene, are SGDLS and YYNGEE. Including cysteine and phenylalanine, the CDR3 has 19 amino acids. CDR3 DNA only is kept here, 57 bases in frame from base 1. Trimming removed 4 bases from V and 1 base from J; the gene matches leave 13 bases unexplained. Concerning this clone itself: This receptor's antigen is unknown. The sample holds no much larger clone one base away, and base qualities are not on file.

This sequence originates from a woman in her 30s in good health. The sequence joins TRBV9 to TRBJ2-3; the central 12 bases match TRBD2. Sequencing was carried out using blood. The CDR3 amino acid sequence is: CASSSRLAGVARGTDTQYF. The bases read TGTGCCAGCAGCTCTAGACTAGCGGGAGTGGCCCGGGGCACAGATACGCAGTATTTT.